This T cell receptor (beta chain) comes out of a study of breast tumors, draining lymph nodes, adjacent tissues. General observations from the study: Compared with basal-like, luminal-like tumors shared significantly more repertoire with nontumor tissue.

V shed 4 bases and J shed 2 bases, with 11 bases lying between them. CDR1 KGHSH and CDR2 LQKENI come from the germline V gene. The CDR3 has 14 amino acids. Axillary draining lymph nodes of breast cancer patients supplied the node samples. TCRdb fed the multiplex PCR reads into MiXCR, producing one record per CDR3 protein. The sample holds some 150,000 distinct CDR3 sequences; approximately 20% are singletons and the top ten take just over 2.5%. Comment on this clonotype: Antigen: not known. The conserved phenylalanine or tryptophan normally closing the CDR3 is absent here, so this likely arose from a read error.

The chain uses TRBV18 and TRBJ1-2, with no clear D. Input material: axillary lymph node tissue. The TCR sequence derives from a female donor with breast cancer. Some clones in this sample may be carry-over from other donors' samples. The CDR3 reads CASSLTGPNYGYTS. CDR3 sequence (DNA): TGTGCCAGCTCACTAACCGGGCCGAACTATGGCTACACCTCC.